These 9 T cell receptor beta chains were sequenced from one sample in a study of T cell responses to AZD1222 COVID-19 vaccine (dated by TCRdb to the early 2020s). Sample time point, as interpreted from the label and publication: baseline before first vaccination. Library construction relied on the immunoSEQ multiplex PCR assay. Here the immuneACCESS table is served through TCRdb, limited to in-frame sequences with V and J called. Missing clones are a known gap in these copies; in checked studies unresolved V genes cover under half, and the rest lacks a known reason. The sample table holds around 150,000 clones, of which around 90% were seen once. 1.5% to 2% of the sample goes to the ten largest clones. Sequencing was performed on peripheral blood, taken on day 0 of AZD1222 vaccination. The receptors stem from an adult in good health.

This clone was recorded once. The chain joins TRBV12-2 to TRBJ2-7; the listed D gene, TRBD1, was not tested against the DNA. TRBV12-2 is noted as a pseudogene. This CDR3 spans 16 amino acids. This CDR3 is CASRLAPGRVAYEQYF. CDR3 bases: TGTGCAAGTCGCTTAGCGCCGGGCAGGGTGGCTTACGAGCAGTACTTC.

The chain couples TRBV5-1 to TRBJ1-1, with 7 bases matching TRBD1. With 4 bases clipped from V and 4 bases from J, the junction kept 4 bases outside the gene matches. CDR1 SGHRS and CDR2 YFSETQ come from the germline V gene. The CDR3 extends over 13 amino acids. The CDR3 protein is CASSQGVGTEAFF. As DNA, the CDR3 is TGCGCCAGCAGCCAGGGGGTTGGCACTGAAGCTTTCTTT.

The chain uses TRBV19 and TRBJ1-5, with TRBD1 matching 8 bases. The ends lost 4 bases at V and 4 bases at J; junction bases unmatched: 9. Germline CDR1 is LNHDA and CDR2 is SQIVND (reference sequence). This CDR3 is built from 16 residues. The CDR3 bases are TGTGCCAGTAGTACTACCACAGGGGGTAGGAATCAGCCCCAGCATTTT. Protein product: CASSTTTGGRNQPQHF.

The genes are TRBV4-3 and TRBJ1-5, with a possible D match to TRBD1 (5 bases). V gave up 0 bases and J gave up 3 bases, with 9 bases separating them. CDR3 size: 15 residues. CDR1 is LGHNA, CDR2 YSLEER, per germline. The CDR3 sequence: CASSQEARDNQPQHF. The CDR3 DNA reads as TGCGCCAGCAGCCAAGAGGCCAGGGACAATCAGCCCCAGCATTTT.

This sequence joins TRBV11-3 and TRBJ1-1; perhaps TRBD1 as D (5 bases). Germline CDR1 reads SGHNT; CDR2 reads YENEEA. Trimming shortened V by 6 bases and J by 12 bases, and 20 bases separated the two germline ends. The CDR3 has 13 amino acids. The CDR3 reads CASSSVRGGRTFF. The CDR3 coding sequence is TGTGCCAGCAGTTCTGTCCGGGGGGGTCGGACTTTCTTT.

The CDR3 region has the DNA TGTGCCAGCAGCTTGCTCTCCGGGACGATTGAAGCTTTCTTT. Translating it yields CASSLLSGTIEAFF. The V and J genes are TRBV5-5 and TRBJ1-1, with D perhaps TRBD1 (5 bases). The V gene lost 1 base and the J gene lost 7 bases, with 14 bases spanning the gap. Germline V lookup: CDR1 SGHKS, CDR2 YYEKEE (reference sequence). The CDR3 spans 14 residues.

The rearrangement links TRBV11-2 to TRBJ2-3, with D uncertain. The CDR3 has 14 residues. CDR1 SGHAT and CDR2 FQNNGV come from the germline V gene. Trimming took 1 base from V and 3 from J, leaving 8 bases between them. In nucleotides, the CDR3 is TGTGCCAGCAGCTTAGGGCAGGTAACAGATACGCAGTATTTT. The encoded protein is CASSLGQVTDTQYF.

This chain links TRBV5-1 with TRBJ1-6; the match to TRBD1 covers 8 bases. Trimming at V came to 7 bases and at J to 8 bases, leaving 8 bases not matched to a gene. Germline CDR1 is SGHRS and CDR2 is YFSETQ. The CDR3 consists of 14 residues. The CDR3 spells CASRLDRAYSPLHF. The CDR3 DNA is TGCGCCAGCCGTTTGGACAGGGCGTATTCACCCCTCCACTTT.

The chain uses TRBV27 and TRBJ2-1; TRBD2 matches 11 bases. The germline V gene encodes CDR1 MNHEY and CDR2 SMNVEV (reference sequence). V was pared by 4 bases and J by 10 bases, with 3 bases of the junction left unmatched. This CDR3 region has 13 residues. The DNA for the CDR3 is TGTGCCAGCAGTTGGAGACTAGCGGGAGAGCAGTTCTTC. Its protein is CASSWRLAGEQFF.